These T cell receptor beta chains were read from a single sample in a study of cytomegalovirus exposure and HLA in healthy donors. Produced via immunoSEQ multiplex PCR; TCRdb's table is partial and in-frame only. Here the sample spans around 93,000 clones, 70% to 85% being singletons. The material sequenced was PBMCs. These receptors all come from a middle-aged man in good health and CMV-seronegative. The conserved cysteine and the conserved F or W are not part of the CDR3 here.

J gene	V gene	CDR3 protein
TRBJ1-1	TRBV7-6	ASSLTGMNTEAF
TRBJ2-3	TRBV9	ASSVARGADTQY
TRBJ1-5	TRBV7-2	ASSLLYSNQPQH
TRBJ2-7	TRBV4-1	ASSQNNRAHEQY
TRBJ1-2	TRBV6-5	ASTQAAGVNYGYT
TRBJ2-4	TRBV28	ASRQTSVNIQY
TRBJ1-1	TRBV18	ASSPRGDTEAF
TRBJ2-7	TRBV27	ASSRTGDFYEQY
TRBJ2-3	TRBV6-5	ASSSQGVSTDTQY
TRBJ1-5	TRBV6-6	ASGAPRSNQPQH
TRBJ1-1	TRBV5-1	ASSLTGLNTEAF
TRBJ2-3	TRBV10-1	ASSESGGLAATRADTQY
TRBJ2-5	TRBV5-4	ASSLTGAGEETQY
TRBJ2-2	TRBV29-1	SAGQGRNTGELF
TRBJ1-2	TRBV5-4	ASSLFDTGHYGYT
TRBJ2-2	TRBV28	ASSLLAGTGELF
TRBJ2-4	TRBV7-9	ASSRIQSDKNIQY
TRBJ2-7	TRBV5-6	ASSSLAGNIDEQY
TRBJ2-1	TRBV5-1	ASSFTGSYNEQF
TRBJ2-3	TRBV7-3	ASSLGTTEADTQY
TRBJ1-1	TRBV5-1	ASSGQGGTEAF
TRBJ2-7	TRBV9	ASSVAAGQKDYEQY
TRBJ2-5	TRBV27	ASSRRQGTEETQY
TRBJ2-3	TRBV19	ASRLAGLGADTQY
TRBJ2-7	TRBV11-2	ASSLESRARGEQY
TRBJ2-5	TRBV10-2	ASSEGTGKETQY
TRBJ2-1	TRBV2	ASSLGWGLQAYNEQF
TRBJ2-5	TRBV6-6	ASSQSTGQETQY
TRBJ1-5	TRBV7-9	ASSADRNQPQH
TRBJ2-7	TRBV7-9	ASSLKLAGTYEQY
TRBJ2-1	TRBV29-1	SVLGGNNEQF
TRBJ2-7	TRBV11-2	ASSLVGQGSEQY
TRBJ2-5	TRBV7-9	ASSFGGDRGRETQY
TRBJ1-6	TRBV7-9	ASSLVGIDSPLH
TRBJ1-4	TRBV30	AWQTPEGKLF
TRBJ1-2	TRBV5-1	ASSLEPGLGGYT
TRBJ1-1	TRBV7-9	ASSLSPGLNTEAF
TRBJ2-5	TRBV7-9	ASSPAGGGRETQY
TRBJ1-1	TRBV6-1	ASTQGASEAF
TRBJ1-5	TRBV6-6	ASSPQGQPQH
TRBJ1-3	TRBV5-1	ARPSGQGPYSGNTIY
TRBJ2-5	TRBV6-1	ASSENPGPQETQY
TRBJ2-7	TRBV9	ASSGDNREQY
TRBJ1-3	TRBV5-1	ASSFLGETGNTIY
TRBJ2-7	TRBV7-6	ASSLAAPDYEQY
TRBJ1-5	TRBV9	ASSVEGTGNQPQH
TRBJ2-1	TRBV18	ASSPIDREQF